A selection of T cell receptor beta chains follows, all from one sample in a study of T cell responses to AZD1222 COVID-19 vaccine. Measured with immunoSEQ multiplex PCR; TCRdb has only the in-frame clones, and not every one. Of 200,000 or so clones listed, 94% were seen once; the top ten hold roughly 9.2%. The sequenced sample was peripheral blood, obtained on day 0 of AZD1222 vaccination. Receptor source: an adult in good health. CDR3s include the opening cysteine and the closing phenylalanine or tryptophan. D genes are given only for firm matches. Only some rows state a clone size, as once, few, many or a class for expanded clones.

d_gene	j_gene	abundance	v_gene	CDR3aa	CDR3nt
TRBD2	TRBJ2-1	NA	TRBV12-5	CASGPGLAGMDEQFF	TGTGCTAGTGGACCCGGACTAGCGGGAATGGATGAGCAGTTCTTC
NA	TRBJ1-1	once	TRBV4-2	CASSQDPAGTEAFF	TGTGCCAGCAGCCAAGATCCGGCGGGGACTGAAGCTTTCTTT
NA	TRBJ1-2	NA	TRBV3-1/TRBV3-2	CASSQGLRNYGYTF	TGTGCCAGCAGCCAAGGGCTCCGGAACTATGGCTACACCTTC
NA	TRBJ1-4	NA	TRBV6-5	CATDPGTKWKLFF	TGTGCCACCGACCCCGGGACGAAGTGGAAACTGTTTTTT
NA	TRBJ2-1	few	TRBV3-1/TRBV3-2	CASSQDLGLGMEQFF	TGTGCCAGCAGCCAAGATCTAGGCCTGGGAATGGAGCAGTTCTTC
NA	TRBJ1-5	NA	TRBV28	CASNTRSAGRSNQPQHF	TGTGCCAGCAACACCAGGTCGGCAGGGCGTAGCAATCAGCCCCAGCATTTT
NA	TRBJ2-3	NA	TRBV2	CASSEVPSTDTQYF	TGTGCCAGCAGTGAAGTACCGAGCACAGATACGCAGTATTTT
NA	TRBJ1-3	NA	TRBV6-6	CASSYRPGEANTIYF	TGTGCCAGCAGTTACCGTCCAGGGGAAGCAAACACCATATATTTT
NA	TRBJ2-7	NA	TRBV9	CASSVGPDSSYEQYF	TGTGCCAGCAGCGTAGGACCGGACTCTTCCTACGAGCAGTACTTC
NA	TRBJ1-4	NA	TRBV6-7	CASSYGATNEKLFF	TGTGCCAGCAGTTACGGGGCGACTAATGAAAAACTGTTTTTT
NA	TRBJ2-7	NA	TRBV30	CAWSGLGAGEQYF	TGTGCCTGGAGTGGGTTGGGGGCAGGCGAGCAGTACTTC
TRBD1	TRBJ1-3	once	TRBV28	CASSSGGAVSGNTIYF	TGTGCCAGCAGTTCAGGGGGTGCCGTCTCTGGAAACACCATATATTTT
NA	TRBJ1-5	NA	TRBV28	CASSPGQFGNQPQHF	TGTGCCAGCAGCCCTGGACAGTTTGGCAATCAGCCCCAGCATTTT
TRBD2	TRBJ2-2	NA	TRBV7-3	CASSFASGTGELFF	TGTGCCAGCAGCTTTGCTAGCGGGACCGGGGAGCTGTTTTTT